The 24 T cell receptor beta chains in this list originate from one sample, sequenced in a study of blood T cells in healthy people across ages. Sample-barcoded 5' priming and a J-beta primer mix drove a second PCR of roughly 6 to 12 cycles. In TCRdb, the 5' RACE reads were re-called with MiXCR into one record per CDR3 protein. The data contain approximately 900,000 distinct CDR3 sequences, around 29% of them singletons. This same sample was also part of a study on T cells of mothers and their children.

The sample consisted of blood. The receptors originated from a woman aged 40 to 50 in good health.

The CDR3 DNA is TGTGCCAGCAGTGAGACCGGGACGAAAGACGAGCAGTACTTC. It encodes CASSETGTKDEQYF. The chain is built from TRBV28 and TRBJ2-5; D may match TRBD1 or TRBD2 (5 bases each). The DNA end is a closer match to TRBJ2-7, so the J assignment may be wrong. Germline V gene data show CDR1 as MDHEN and CDR2 as SYDVKM. This CDR3 comprises 14 residues.

Concerning this clonotype: With a much larger clone just one base away, this may be a read error. The CDR3 protein is CSVGTGGGDEQYF. The CDR3 bases are TGCAGCGTGGGGACAGGGGGAGGGGACGAGCAGTACTTC. The chain uses TRBV29-1 and TRBJ2-7; 11 bases line up with TRBD1. Germline CDR1 is SQVTM and CDR2 is ANQGSEA. After removal of 6 bases from V and 5 bases from J, the junction contained 6 bases not matched to a gene. There are 13 residues in the CDR3.

This clonotype has at least ten counts. The chain carries TRBV20-1 and TRBJ2-7; TRBD1 matches 7 bases. The CDR3 has 14 amino acids. The trim removed 3 bases at V and 2 bases at J, leaving 7 bases unmatched. Per germline, CDR1 DFQATT and CDR2 SNEGSKA (reference sequence). The CDR3 protein is CSASILQGAYEQYF. CDR3 in DNA: TGCAGTGCTAGCATTTTGCAGGGGGCCTACGAGCAGTACTTC.

For this clonotype: A much larger clone differs from this one at a single base, so this may be a read error. V is TRBV7-9 and J is TRBJ2-3, with TRBD2 as a possible D gene (5 bases). This CDR3 contains 15 residues. CDR1 and CDR2 (germline): SEHNR, FQNEAQ (reference sequence). As DNA, the CDR3 is TGTGCCAGCACCGTTAGAACGTCTAGCACAGATATGCAGTATTTT. Amino acid sequence: CASTVRTSSTDMQYF.

The V and J genes are TRBV7-2 and TRBJ1-1, with 9 bases identical to TRBD1. The CDR3 runs 14 residues. Germline CDR1 and CDR2: SGHTA and FQGNSA. The V gene end was trimmed by 4 bases and the J gene end by 4 bases; junction bases not matched to a gene: 4. CDR3 amino acids: CASSYTGGVTEAFF. For the CDR3, the DNA is TGTGCCAGCAGCTATACAGGGGGCGTCACTGAAGCTTTCTTT.

This clonotype was counted between two and nine times. The J gene is TRBJ1-6, the V gene TRBV28; D is uncertain. V lost 3 bases and J lost 8, with 11 bases in between. This CDR3 is 14 amino acids long. CDR1 is MDHEN and CDR2 is SYDVKM in the germline V gene. In DNA form, the CDR3 reads TGTGCCAGCAGTTTCCTCTCAAGCTATTCACCCCTCCACTTT. Amino acid sequence: CASSFLSSYSPLHF.

The chain employs TRBV28 and TRBJ2-1, with D uncertain. The CDR3 has 15 amino acids. Per germline, CDR1 MDHEN and CDR2 SYDVKM. V lost 4 bases and J 3 bases, leaving 13 bases between the germline ends. The chain's CDR3 is CASSSGSQGYNEQFF. The CDR3 bases are TGTGCCAGCAGTTCGGGCAGCCAAGGCTACAATGAGCAGTTCTTC. Using reference TRBV28 and TRBJ2-1 for the parts outside the CDR3, the full variable domain is DVKVTQSSRYLVKRTGEKVFLECVQDMDHENMFWYRQDPGLGLRLIYFSYDVKMKEKGDIPEGYSVSREKKERFSLILESASTNQTSMYLCASSSGSQGYNEQFFGPGTRLTVL.

In its sample, this clonotype was seen a few times. The CDR3 here is CASNQARGIGTEAFF. CDR3 nucleotide sequence: TGCGCCAGCAACCAGGCCAGGGGGATTGGCACTGAAGCTTTCTTT. The chain links TRBV4-3 to TRBJ1-1, with 7 bases fitting TRBD1. This CDR3 contains 15 residues. The V segment lost 7 bases and the J segment 4 bases; nucleotides outside the gene matches: 12. Germline loops: CDR1 LGHNA, CDR2 YSLEER.

This clonotype showed up many times. The rearrangement joins TRBV18 to TRBJ2-5; D gene uncertain. Germline lookup yields CDR1 KGHSH and CDR2 LQKENI. The CDR3 has 14 amino acids. Between the trimmed V and J ends, which lost 2 bases and 1 base, there was a span of 8 bases. Here the CDR3 DNA reads TGTGCCAGCTCACCAAAGGGAACCCAAGAGACCCAGTACTTC. Amino acid sequence: CASSPKGTQETQYF.

Only a few counts were recorded for this clonotype. The chain couples TRBV20-1 to TRBJ1-1; the match to TRBD1 covers 11 bases. The junction had 11 bases not matched to a gene; V was cut back by 6 bases and J by 11 bases. Germline V gives CDR1 DFQATT, CDR2 SNEGSKA (reference sequence). The CDR3 covers 13 residues. Here the CDR3 reads CSAAGTGGVGAFF. The CDR3 nucleotides are TGCAGTGCAGCCGGGACAGGGGGAGTTGGGGCTTTCTTT.

This clonotype occurred a few times. The V call is TRBV4-2, the J call TRBJ1-1; TRBD1 matches 7 bases. The V and J ends lost 1 base and 0 bases, in that order; junction bases with no gene match: 2. In germline, CDR1 is LGHNA, CDR2 YNFKEQ. CDR3 length: 15 residues. In DNA, the CDR3 is TGTGCCAGCAGCCAAGCGACAGGGATGAACACTGAAGCTTTCTTT. This gives the protein CASSQATGMNTEAFF.

The table lists this clonotype with a few counts. DNA of the CDR3: TGTGCCAGCAGCTCTACTTCTCGTACTGAAGCTTTCTTT. Protein: CASSSTSRTEAFF. The V call is TRBV7-9, the J call TRBJ1-1, with no clear D. The CDR3 contains 13 residues. Germline V gene lookup returns CDR1 SEHNR and CDR2 FQNEAQ (reference sequence). V gave up 4 bases and J gave up 5 bases, with 11 bases separating them.

The rearrangement joins TRBV28 to TRBJ1-2; 8 bases line up with TRBD1. This CDR3 has 13 amino acids. Trimming took 6 bases from V and 4 from J; bases not matched to a gene: 4. In germline, CDR1 is MDHEN, CDR2 SYDVKM. The CDR3 DNA follows: TGTGCCAGCAGGCGACAGGGGAGCTATGGCTACACCTTC. Translation gives CASRRQGSYGYTF.

Points on this clonotype: A clone one base away is much larger, so this may be a read error. The chain links TRBV29-1 to TRBJ2-1; 8 nucleotides align to TRBD1. The better agreement between TRBJ2-7 and the DNA end casts doubt on the J call. This CDR3 is built from 14 residues. From germline, CDR1 is SQVTM and CDR2 ANQGSEA. CDR3 bases: TGCAGCGTAAGGGACAGGTCCTCCTACAATGAGCAGTACTTC. This translates into CSVRDRSSYNEQYF.

This clonotype was observed a few times. The rearrangement links TRBV27 to TRBJ2-7; D not resolved. Between the trimmed V and J ends, which lost 7 bases and 6 bases, there was a span of 10 bases. CDR3 length: 11 residues. Germline CDR1 is MNHEY and CDR2 is SMNVEV (reference sequence). Here the CDR3 reads CASKNSGEQYF. The DNA for the CDR3 is TGTGCCAGCAAAAATTCGGGCGAGCAGTACTTC.

The genes are TRBV27 and TRBJ2-7; D possibly matches TRBD1 or TRBD2 (6 bases each). The CDR3 is 15 residues long. Germline V gene data show CDR1 as MNHEY and CDR2 as SMNVEV (reference sequence). The V gene lost 7 bases and the J gene lost 3 bases, with 19 bases spanning the gap. The CDR3 loop is CASTLEGGRGYEQYF. As DNA, the CDR3 is TGTGCCAGCACTCTCGAGGGGGGAAGGGGCTACGAGCAGTACTTC.

The V gene is TRBV10-3, the J gene TRBJ2-5; TRBD2 matches at 9 bases. After removal of 4 bases from V and 11 bases from J, the junction contained 2 bases not matched to a gene. CDR3 length: 11 amino acids. Germline V CDR1 and CDR2: ENHRY, SYGVKD. As DNA, the CDR3 is TGTGCCATCAGTGGCGGGGGGGAGCAGTACTTC. Protein product: CAISGGGEQYF.

V usage is TRBV29-1 and J usage is TRBJ2-7; D might be TRBD1 or TRBD2, each matching 5 bases. The germline CDR1 and CDR2 sequences are SQVTM and ANQGSEA. There are 13 residues in the CDR3. V dropped 7 bases and J dropped 5 bases, with 18 bases sitting between them. The CDR3 protein is CSAVWGRRNEQYF. CDR3 sequence (DNA): TGCAGCGCGGTTTGGGGGAGAAGGAACGAGCAGTACTTC.

This clonotype has only a few counts. This sequence joins TRBV6-1 and TRBJ2-5; D is ambiguous. Trimming left V 4 bases short and J 5 bases short, with 8 bases between. CDR1 is MNHNS and CDR2 is SASEGT in the germline V gene. The CDR3 is 12 amino acids. CDR3 DNA sequence: TGTGCCAGCAGTGGTAATCGTGAGACCCAGTACTTC. Protein product: CASSGNRETQYF.

This clonotype was seen many times. The rearrangement joins TRBV28 to TRBJ2-7, with 9 positions matching TRBD1. The CDR3 is made up of 15 amino acids. Germline V CDR1 and CDR2: MDHEN, SYDVKM. With 5 bases clipped from V and 3 bases from J, the junction kept 8 bases outside the gene matches. CDR3: CASSDPGQGNYEQYF. CDR3 nucleotides: TGTGCCAGCAGTGATCCGGGACAGGGAAACTACGAGCAGTACTTC.

This chain links TRBV3-1 with TRBJ2-5; 8 bases fit TRBD1. The CDR3 runs to 13 residues. Germline V gene lookup returns CDR1 LGHDT and CDR2 YNNKEL (reference sequence). J lost 11 bases, V lost 3 bases, and 8 bases had no gene match. CDR3 coding DNA: TGTGCCAGCAGCCACGACAGGGGAAGAGGGCAGTACTTC. Translation gives CASSHDRGRGQYF.

The rearrangement links TRBV7-2 to TRBJ2-4; 10 positions match TRBD2. V was pared by 5 bases and J by 8 bases, with 6 bases of the junction left unmatched. This CDR3 has 14 amino acids. Looked up from germline, CDR1 is SGHTA and CDR2 is FQGNSA. The CDR3 protein is CASSRAGGPDIQYF. The DNA for the CDR3 is TGTGCCAGCAGCCGAGCGGGGGGGCCAGACATTCAGTACTTC.

This clonotype was seen only once. The chain recombines TRBV10-3 with TRBJ1-6, with TRBD1 matching 8 bases. V was pared by 10 bases and J by 4 bases, with 12 bases of the junction left unmatched. The CDR3 is 16 residues long. The germline V gene encodes CDR1 ENHRY and CDR2 SYGVKD. The CDR3 reads CATRAGQDSYNSPLHF. The CDR3 DNA reads as TGTGCCACACGGGCGGGACAGGACTCATATAATTCACCCCTCCACTTT.

The rearrangement joins TRBV9 to TRBJ2-7; tentative D call: TRBD2 (5 bases). The closer fit of TRBJ2-5 to the DNA end suggests the J call may be wrong. CDR1 is SGDLS, CDR2 YYNGEE, per germline. The CDR3 is 13 amino acids. The CDR3 protein is CASSVSGPETQYF. In DNA form, the CDR3 reads TGTGCCAGCAGCGTCAGCGGCCCCGAGACCCAGTACTTC.